The 14 T cell receptor beta chains below come from one sample, sequenced in a study of cytomegalovirus exposure and HLA in healthy donors (dated by TCRdb to the late 2010s). Library method: the immunoSEQ multiplex PCR assay. For the multiplex PCR, a mixture combining 60 forward primers for TCR Vbeta segments and 13 reverse primers for TCR Jbeta segments was used. The immuneACCESS repertoire file appears here via TCRdb, limited to in-frame rearrangements. These files lack a portion of the clones; in checked studies, under half of the deficit traces to unresolved V genes, and the cause of the others is not known. The sample table holds more than 65,000 clones, of which around 74% were seen once. The biggest ten clones account for around 10% of the sample. The sequencing input was PBMCs. These receptors all stem from a woman in her fifties or sixties in good health and CMV-seropositive.

The V and J genes are TRBV11-3 and TRBJ2-5; 16 nucleotides align to TRBD2. Germline V CDR1 and CDR2: SGHNT, YENEEA. The CDR3 runs 18 residues. V trimming: 3 bases; J trimming: 5 bases; junction bases outside the gene matches: 9. The CDR3: CASSLEGLAGGPWETQYF. CDR3 DNA: TGTGCCAGCAGCTTGGAGGGACTAGCGGGAGGGCCGTGGGAGACCCAGTACTTC.

V gene TRBV29-1 combines with J gene TRBJ2-7; 11 bases are a match to TRBD1. CDR1 SQVTM and CDR2 ANQGSEA come from the germline V gene. The CDR3 has 13 amino acids. V was pared by 1 base and J by 6 bases, with 2 bases of the junction left unmatched. The CDR3 nucleotides are TGCAGCGTTGAAGGGACAGGGGGCGCCGAGCAGTACTTC. Amino acid sequence: CSVEGTGGAEQYF.

This rearrangement joins TRBV6-1 to TRBJ2-3, with TRBD2 identical over 9 bases. CDR1 and CDR2 from the germline V gene are MNHNS and SASEGT. The CDR3 has 15 amino acids. J was trimmed by 4 bases and V by 4 bases; bases with no gene match: 6. The CDR3 sequence: CASSVREGGADTQYF. The CDR3 DNA is TGTGCCAGCAGTGTGCGGGAGGGCGGTGCAGATACGCAGTATTTT.

This clone was seen a handful of times. This chain connects TRBV15 to TRBJ1-1; weak D call: TRBD1 (5 bases). V was clipped by 0 bases and J by 7 bases, with 12 bases between them. This CDR3 has 14 residues. Looked up from germline, CDR1 is LNHNV and CDR2 is YYDKDF (reference sequence). The CDR3 DNA sequence: TGTGCCACCAGCAGAGATTGGGGGGACGGTGAAGCTTTCTTT. It yields the protein CATSRDWGDGEAFF.

This clone was observed a few times. V usage is TRBV10-2 and J usage is TRBJ2-3; TRBD2 matches 7 bases. Germline loops: CDR1 WSHSY, CDR2 SAAADI. The CDR3 is 14 amino acids. After removal of 6 bases from V and 2 bases from J, the junction contained 5 bases not matched to a gene. CDR3 DNA sequence: TGCGCCAGCAGCCAAGGACTAGACACAGATACGCAGTATTTT. It yields the protein CASSQGLDTDTQYF.

V usage is TRBV7-2 and J usage is TRBJ2-1; 11 positions match TRBD1. Germline CDR1 is SGHTA and CDR2 is FQGNSA. V was pared by 1 base and J by 8 bases, with 4 bases of the junction left unmatched. The CDR3 is 15 residues long. Here the CDR3 reads CASSLGDRGFDEQFF. The CDR3 bases are TGTGCCAGCAGCTTAGGGGACAGGGGGTTCGATGAGCAGTTCTTC.

This clone was observed at least ten times. This chain connects TRBV19 to TRBJ2-5, with TRBD1 identical over 7 bases. Trimming took 4 bases from V and 4 from J; bases not matched to a gene: 6. CDR1 and CDR2 (germline): LNHDA, SQIVND (reference sequence). The CDR3 extends over 14 amino acids. This CDR3 is CASSNSGQRETQYF. Here the CDR3 DNA reads TGTGCCAGTAGTAATTCGGGACAGAGAGAGACCCAGTACTTC.

CDR3 sequence (DNA): TGCGCCAGCAGCCAAGATTCACCCACCCCGGGATCCCAAGAGACCCAGTACTTC. Encoded protein: CASSQDSPTPGSQETQYF. The chain employs TRBV4-1 and TRBJ2-5; D is perhaps TRBD2 (5 bases). The CDR3 is 18 amino acids. Germline V gives CDR1 MGHRA, CDR2 YSYEKL. Deletions cut 0 bases from V and 1 base from J, with 18 bases between.

The chain joins TRBV19 to TRBJ2-7; 10 positions match TRBD2. Germline V gene lookup returns CDR1 LNHDA and CDR2 SQIVND (reference sequence). The CDR3 loop spans 17 amino acids. With 3 bases clipped from V and 4 bases from J, the junction kept 12 bases outside the gene matches. The DNA for the CDR3 is TGTGCCAGTAGTATCGTAGCGGGGGGAGGGCCCTCGTACGAGCAGTACTTC. This translates into CASSIVAGGGPSYEQYF.

The genes are TRBV15 and TRBJ1-5; D gene unclear. This CDR3 has 14 amino acids. Trimming stripped 3 bases from V and 0 bases from J, with 6 bases between. Germline CDR1 is LNHNV and CDR2 is YYDKDF (reference sequence). The CDR3 loop reads CATSRDFSNQPQHF. In DNA form, the CDR3 reads TGTGCCACCAGCAGGGACTTTAGCAATCAGCCCCAGCATTTT.

This clone has only a few counts. The chain carries TRBV6-1 and TRBJ1-2; tentative D call: TRBD1 (6 bases). The germline V and J ends were trimmed by 2 bases and 8 bases, with 21 bases remaining between them. The CDR3 totals 16 residues. Germline values: CDR1 MNHNS, CDR2 SASEGT. CDR3 protein: CASSEPVTGPLYGYTF. DNA of the CDR3: TGTGCCAGCAGTGAACCCGTGACAGGCCCACTATACGGCTACACCTTC.

A word on this clone: A read error is likely here: a far larger clone is one base away. The gene calls are TRBV27 and TRBJ1-1, with TRBD1 as a possible D gene (5 bases). Trimming pared 7 bases from V and 0 bases from J, leaving 15 bases between. This CDR3 region has 15 residues. CDR1 is MNHEY and CDR2 is SMNVEV in the germline V gene (reference sequence). The CDR3 reads CASKLTWGLNTEAFF. CDR3 DNA: TGTGCCAGCAAACTGACATGGGGCCTGAACACTGAAGCTTTCTTT.

This chain joins TRBV9 and TRBJ2-5; 7 bases agree with TRBD1. The CDR3 is 16 amino acids. V was pared by 4 bases and J by 2 bases, with 11 bases of the junction left unmatched. Germline CDR1 reads SGDLS; CDR2 reads YYNGEE. CDR3 region: CASSTRGDSVQETQYF. The CDR3 region has the DNA TGTGCCAGCAGCACCCGTGGGGACAGCGTTCAAGAGACCCAGTACTTC.

This rearrangement joins TRBV2 to TRBJ1-2, with TRBD1 matching 8 bases. With V trimmed by 8 bases and J by 5 bases, 4 bases remained unmatched. CDR3 length: 12 residues. Germline V gene data show CDR1 as SNHLY and CDR2 as FYNNEI. The CDR3 spells CASLDRGYGYTF. CDR3 nucleotides: TGTGCCAGCCTTGACAGGGGTTATGGCTACACCTTC.